This TCR beta chain appears in the sequencing data of a study of T cell responses to AZD1222 COVID-19 vaccine (dated by TCRdb to about 2021). Looking at the study overall: TCR sequencing was performed for roughly 240 trial participants, of whom around 200 were given two doses of AZD1222 and around 26 were given two doses of MenACWY control vaccine. Trial participants were enrolled by age into subgroups of 18-55, 56-69 and 70-plus years, and 148, 28 and 57 TCR-sequenced participants, respectively, were included in these subgroups. Broad study findings and their caveats: Participants were mostly white British, with more females than males. The authors suggested clonal diversity may have been underestimated. The 56-69-year group was small, and its depth increase did not reach significance, likely because of low power. Vaccine-associated CD4 TCRs spanned the whole spike protein, with dominant responses in regions 160-218 and 743-854. Epitopes outside the regions mutated in the B.1.351 and B.1.1.7 variants were reportedly recognized by nearly half of the unique spike-specific TCRs. Because no day 14 peak-response samples were available, repertoires were characterized only after the peak T cell response. Spike-specific TCR breadth and depth rose significantly after two AZD1222 doses compared with day 0 and with MenACWY recipients. Only five to seven AZD1222 recipients were SARS-CoV-2 seropositive at baseline, limiting conclusions about previously exposed vaccinees.

On this clone: Its antigen is still unknown. No clone much larger than this one lies a single base away; base qualities are absent.

The meaning of the sample's time point label: about 28 days (+/-7) after the second vaccine dose. Because spike-specific TCR depth and breadth did not differ between the two schedules, AZD1222 recipients who got a second dose at roughly 4 weeks were pooled with those who got a second dose at roughly 12 weeks. Samples from vaccinated people were obtained from the UK trials COV001 and COV002, which included a single-blind randomized controlled phase 2/3 trial of AZD1222 (ChAdOx1 nCoV-19) in healthy adults. For TCRbeta chain sequencing, PBMC samples from trial participants were taken at day 0 and at day 28 after the second dose. Trimming accounts for 7 bases at V and 4 bases at J, while the number of junction bases matched to no gene is 3. From the cysteine through the phenylalanine, the CDR3 covers 12 amino acids. The retained sequence is limited to the CDR3, 36 bases, with the frame set at the first base. From a lookup of the germline V gene (reference sequence), CDR1 and CDR2 are LNHDA and SQIVND.

The CDR3 regions of human TCRbeta chains were subjected to immunosequencing. Turning to the authors' computational methods: Repertoire TCRs were checked for matches against a reference library of SARS-CoV-2-specific TCRs that had been generated using the MIRA antigen-specificity platform. Breadth meant the fraction of unique TCRs that were SARS-CoV-2-associated, whereas depth meant the fraction of total T cells that were SARS-CoV-2-associated. Using the MIRA data, every spike-specific TCR was mapped to the spike region that the TCR reacted to and assigned to either a CD4 or a CD8 class. Log10-transformed breadth and depth values were compared by one-way ANOVA with Sidak's multiple comparisons tests. TCRdb carries this immuneACCESS record with in-frame sequences only. Its versions omit some clonotypes, under half of them owing to an unresolved V gene in the studies checked, with the rest unexplained. D and trimming come from the DNA, and the V and J calls and clone size come from that table. The sample table records some 79,000 clones; approximately 83% of these occur just once. The top ten clonotypes cover around an eighth of the sample.

This specimen consisted of peripheral blood, obtained 28 days after the second AZD1222 dose. The sequence was collected from an adult who received the AZD1222 COVID-19 vaccine. The rearranged chain carries TRBV19 and TRBJ1-1; TRBD1 fits 7 bases in the junction. The DNA is as follows: TGTGCCAGTACGACAGGGAGCACTGAAGCTTTCTTT. This translates into CASTTGSTEAFF.